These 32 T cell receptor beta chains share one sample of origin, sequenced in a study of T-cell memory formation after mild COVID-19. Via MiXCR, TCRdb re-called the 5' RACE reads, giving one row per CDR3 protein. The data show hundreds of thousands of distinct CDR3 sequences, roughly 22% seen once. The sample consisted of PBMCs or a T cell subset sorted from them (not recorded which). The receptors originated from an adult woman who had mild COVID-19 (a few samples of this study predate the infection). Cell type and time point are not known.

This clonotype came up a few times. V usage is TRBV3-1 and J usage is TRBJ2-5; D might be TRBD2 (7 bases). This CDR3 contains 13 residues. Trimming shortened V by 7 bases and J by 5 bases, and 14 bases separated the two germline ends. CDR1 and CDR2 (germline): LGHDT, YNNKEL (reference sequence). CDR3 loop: CASNGGGGETQYF. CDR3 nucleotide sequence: TGTGCCAGCAATGGGGGGGGCGGCGAGACCCAGTACTTC.

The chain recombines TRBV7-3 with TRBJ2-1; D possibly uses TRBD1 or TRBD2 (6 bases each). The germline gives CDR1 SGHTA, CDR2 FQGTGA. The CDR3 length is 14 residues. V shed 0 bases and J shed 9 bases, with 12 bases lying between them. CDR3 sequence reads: CASSLTGGEGEQFF. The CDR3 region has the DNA TGTGCCAGCAGCTTAACGGGGGGCGAGGGTGAGCAGTTCTTC.

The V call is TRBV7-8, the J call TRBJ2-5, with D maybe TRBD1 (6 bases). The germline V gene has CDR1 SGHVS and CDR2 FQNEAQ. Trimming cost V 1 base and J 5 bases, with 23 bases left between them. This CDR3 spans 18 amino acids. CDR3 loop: CASSLVYGRVQGDETQYF. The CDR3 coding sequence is TGTGCCAGCAGCTTAGTATATGGCAGGGTACAGGGAGACGAGACCCAGTACTTC. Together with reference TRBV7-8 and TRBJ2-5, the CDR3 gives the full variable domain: GAGVSQSPRYKVAKRGQDVALRCDPISGHVSLFWYQQALGQGPEFLTYFQNEAQLDKSGLPSDRFFAERPEGSVSTLKIQRTQQEDSAVYLCASSLVYGRVQGDETQYFGPGTRLLVL.

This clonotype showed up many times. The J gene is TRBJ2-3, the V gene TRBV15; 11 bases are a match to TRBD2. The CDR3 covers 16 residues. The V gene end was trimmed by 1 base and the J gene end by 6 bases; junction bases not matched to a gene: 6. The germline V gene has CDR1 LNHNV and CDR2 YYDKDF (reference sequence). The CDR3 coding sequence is TGTGCCACCAGCAGAGGTGGACTAGCGGGTTCGGATACGCAGTATTTT. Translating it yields CATSRGGLAGSDTQYF. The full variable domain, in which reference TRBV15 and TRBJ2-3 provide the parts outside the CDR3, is DAMVIQNPRYQVTQFGKPVTLSCSQTLNHNVMYWYQQKSSQAPKLLFHYYDKDFNNEADTPDNFQSRRPNTSFCFLDIRSPGLGDTAMYLCATSRGGLAGSDTQYFGPGTRLTVL.

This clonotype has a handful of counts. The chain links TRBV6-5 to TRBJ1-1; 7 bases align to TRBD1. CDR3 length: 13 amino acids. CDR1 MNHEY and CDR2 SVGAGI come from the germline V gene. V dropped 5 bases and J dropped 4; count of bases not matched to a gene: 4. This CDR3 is CASSPTGFTEAFF. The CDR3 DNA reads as TGTGCCAGCAGTCCGACAGGGTTCACTGAAGCTTTCTTT.

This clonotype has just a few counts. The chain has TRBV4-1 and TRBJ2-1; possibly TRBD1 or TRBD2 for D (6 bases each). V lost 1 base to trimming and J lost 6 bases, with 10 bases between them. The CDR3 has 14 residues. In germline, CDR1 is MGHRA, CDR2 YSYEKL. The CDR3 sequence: CASSQVSGANEQFF. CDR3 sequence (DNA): TGCGCCAGCAGCCAAGTTTCGGGGGCCAATGAGCAGTTCTTC.

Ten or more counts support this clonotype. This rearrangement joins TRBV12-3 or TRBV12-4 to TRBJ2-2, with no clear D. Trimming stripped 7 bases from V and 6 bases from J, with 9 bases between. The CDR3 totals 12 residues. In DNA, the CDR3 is TGTGCCAGCAACCCCGGACCCGGGGAGCTGTTTTTT. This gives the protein CASNPGPGELFF.

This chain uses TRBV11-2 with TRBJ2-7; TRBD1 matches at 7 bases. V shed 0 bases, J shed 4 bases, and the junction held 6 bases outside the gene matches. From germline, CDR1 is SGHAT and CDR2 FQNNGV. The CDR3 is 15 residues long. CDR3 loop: CASSLETGRLYEQYF. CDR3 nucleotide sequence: TGTGCCAGCAGCTTAGAGACAGGGCGGTTGTACGAGCAGTACTTC.

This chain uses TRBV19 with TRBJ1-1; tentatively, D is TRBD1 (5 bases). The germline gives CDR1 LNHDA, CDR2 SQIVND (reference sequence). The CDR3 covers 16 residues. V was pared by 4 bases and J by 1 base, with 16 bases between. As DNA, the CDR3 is TGTGCCAGTAGTAACTCATCCGGGACGGCGAACACTGAAGCTTTCTTT. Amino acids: CASSNSSGTANTEAFF.

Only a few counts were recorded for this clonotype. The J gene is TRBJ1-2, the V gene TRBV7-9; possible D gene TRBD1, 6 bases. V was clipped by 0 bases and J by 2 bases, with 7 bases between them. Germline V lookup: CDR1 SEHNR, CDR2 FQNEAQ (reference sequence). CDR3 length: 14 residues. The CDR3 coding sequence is TGTGCCAGCAGCTTAGCCGACAGGAACTATGGCTACACCTTC. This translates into CASSLADRNYGYTF.

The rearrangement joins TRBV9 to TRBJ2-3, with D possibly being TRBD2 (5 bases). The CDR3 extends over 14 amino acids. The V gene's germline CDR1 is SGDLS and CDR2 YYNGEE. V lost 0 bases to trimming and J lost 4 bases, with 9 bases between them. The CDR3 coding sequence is TGTGCCAGCAGCGTAGTCGGACTGCCAGATACGCAGTATTTT. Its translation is CASSVVGLPDTQYF.

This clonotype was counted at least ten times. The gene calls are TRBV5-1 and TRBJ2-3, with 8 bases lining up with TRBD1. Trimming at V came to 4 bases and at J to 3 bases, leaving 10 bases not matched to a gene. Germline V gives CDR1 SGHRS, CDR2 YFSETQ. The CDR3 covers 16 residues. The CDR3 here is CASSPWVTGGTDTQYF. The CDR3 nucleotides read TGCGCCAGCAGCCCCTGGGTAACAGGGGGTACAGATACGCAGTATTTT.

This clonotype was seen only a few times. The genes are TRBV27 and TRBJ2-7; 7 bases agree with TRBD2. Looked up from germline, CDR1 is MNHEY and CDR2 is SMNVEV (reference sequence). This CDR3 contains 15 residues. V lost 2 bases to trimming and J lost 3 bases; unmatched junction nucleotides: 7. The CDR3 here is CASSLTSSGHYEQYF. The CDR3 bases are TGTGCCAGCAGTTTAACGTCTAGCGGACACTACGAGCAGTACTTC.

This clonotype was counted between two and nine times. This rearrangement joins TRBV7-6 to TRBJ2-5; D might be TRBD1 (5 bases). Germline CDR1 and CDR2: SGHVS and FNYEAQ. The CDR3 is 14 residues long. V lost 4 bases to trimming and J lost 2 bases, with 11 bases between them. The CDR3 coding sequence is TGTGCCAGCAGCTCGACAGCGATGCAAGAGACCCAGTACTTC. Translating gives CASSSTAMQETQYF.

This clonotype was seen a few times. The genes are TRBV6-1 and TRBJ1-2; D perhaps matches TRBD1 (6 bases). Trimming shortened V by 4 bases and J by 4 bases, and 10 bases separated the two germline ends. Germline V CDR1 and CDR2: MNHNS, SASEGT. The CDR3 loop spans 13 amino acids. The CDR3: CASSARGVYGYTF. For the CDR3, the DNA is TGTGCCAGCAGTGCCAGGGGAGTCTATGGCTACACCTTC.

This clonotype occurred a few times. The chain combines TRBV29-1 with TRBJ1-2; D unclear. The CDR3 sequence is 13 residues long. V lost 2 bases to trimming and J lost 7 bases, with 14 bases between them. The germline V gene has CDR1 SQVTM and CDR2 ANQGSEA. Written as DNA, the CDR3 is TGCAGCGTTGAACTATGTACGGGATGTGGCTACACCTTC. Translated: CSVELCTGCGYTF.

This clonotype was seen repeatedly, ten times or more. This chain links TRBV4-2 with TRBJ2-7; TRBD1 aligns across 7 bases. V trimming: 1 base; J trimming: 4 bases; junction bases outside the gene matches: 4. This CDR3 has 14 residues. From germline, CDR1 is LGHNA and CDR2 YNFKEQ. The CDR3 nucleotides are TGTGCCAGCAGCCAAGCTGGGACAGTTTACGAGCAGTACTTC. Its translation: CASSQAGTVYEQYF.

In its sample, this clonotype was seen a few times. CDR3 protein: CASSRTEITYEQYF. CDR3 coding DNA: TGTGCCAGCAGCCGTACCGAGATTACCTACGAGCAGTACTTC. The chain combines TRBV7-8 with TRBJ2-7, with D unclear. Between the trimmed V and J ends, which lost 5 bases and 2 bases, there was a span of 13 bases. CDR1 and CDR2 from the germline V gene are SGHVS and FQNEAQ. The CDR3 spans 14 residues.

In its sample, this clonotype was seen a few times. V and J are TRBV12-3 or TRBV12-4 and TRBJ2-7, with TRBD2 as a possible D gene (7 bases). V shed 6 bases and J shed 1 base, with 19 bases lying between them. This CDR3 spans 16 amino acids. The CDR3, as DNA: TGTGCCAGCAGGAGCTTGGAGGGGGGAGGGTCCTACGAGCAGTACTTC. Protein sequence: CASRSLEGGGSYEQYF.

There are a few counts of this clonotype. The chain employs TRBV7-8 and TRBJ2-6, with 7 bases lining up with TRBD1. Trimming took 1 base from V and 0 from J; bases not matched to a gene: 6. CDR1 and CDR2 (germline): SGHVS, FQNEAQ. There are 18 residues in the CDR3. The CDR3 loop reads CASSLGSTGLSGANVLTF. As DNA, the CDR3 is TGTGCCAGCAGCTTAGGGTCGACAGGGCTCTCTGGGGCCAACGTCCTGACTTTC.

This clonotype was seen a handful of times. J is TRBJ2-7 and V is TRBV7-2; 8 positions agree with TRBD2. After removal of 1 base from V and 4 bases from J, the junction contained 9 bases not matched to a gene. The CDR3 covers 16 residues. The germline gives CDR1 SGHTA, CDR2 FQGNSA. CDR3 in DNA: TGTGCCAGCAGCTTAGTAGTTAGCGGGATTGGGTACGAGCAGTACTTC. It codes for CASSLVVSGIGYEQYF.

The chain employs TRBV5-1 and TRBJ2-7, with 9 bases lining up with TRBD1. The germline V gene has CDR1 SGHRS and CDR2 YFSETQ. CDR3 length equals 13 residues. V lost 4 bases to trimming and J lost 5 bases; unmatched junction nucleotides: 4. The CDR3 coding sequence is TGCGCCAGCAGCCGGGGGACAGGGCACGAGCAGTACTTC. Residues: CASSRGTGHEQYF.

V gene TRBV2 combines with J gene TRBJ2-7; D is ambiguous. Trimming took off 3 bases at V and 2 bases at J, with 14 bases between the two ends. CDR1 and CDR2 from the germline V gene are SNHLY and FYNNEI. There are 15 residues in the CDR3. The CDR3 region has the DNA TGTGCCAGCAGTGATGGAGACACCCGAACCTACGAGCAGTACTTC. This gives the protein CASSDGDTRTYEQYF.

The CDR3 coding sequence is TGTGCCAGCAGCACCGACCCGGGGTCGGTAGCGGGAGGGTCGTACACAGATACGCAGTATTTT. Its protein is CASSTDPGSVAGGSYTDTQYF. The chain combines TRBV9 with TRBJ2-3; 11 nucleotides match TRBD2. The length of the CDR3 is 21 residues. V was clipped by 4 bases and J by 2 bases; unmatched bases: 21. From germline, CDR1 is SGDLS and CDR2 YYNGEE.

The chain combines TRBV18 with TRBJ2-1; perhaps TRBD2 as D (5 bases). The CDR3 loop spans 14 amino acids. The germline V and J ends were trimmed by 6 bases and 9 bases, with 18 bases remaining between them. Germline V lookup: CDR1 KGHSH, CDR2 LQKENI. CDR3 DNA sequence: TGTGCCAGCTCCCTAGCCGGGAAGTTGGGTGAGCAGTTCTTC. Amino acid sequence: CASSLAGKLGEQFF. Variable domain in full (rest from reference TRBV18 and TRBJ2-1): NAGVMQNPRHLVRRRGQEARLRCSPMKGHSHVYWYRQLPEEGLKFMVYLQKENIIDESGMPKERFSAEFPKEGPSILRIQQVVRGDSAAYFCASSLAGKLGEQFFGPGTRLTVL.

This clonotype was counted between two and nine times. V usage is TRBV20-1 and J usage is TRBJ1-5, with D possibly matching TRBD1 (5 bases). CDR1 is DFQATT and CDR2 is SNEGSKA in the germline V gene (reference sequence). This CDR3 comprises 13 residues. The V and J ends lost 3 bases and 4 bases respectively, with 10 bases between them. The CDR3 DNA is TGCAGTGCTAGTTTTGGGGGTAATCAGCCCCAGCATTTT. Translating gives CSASFGGNQPQHF.

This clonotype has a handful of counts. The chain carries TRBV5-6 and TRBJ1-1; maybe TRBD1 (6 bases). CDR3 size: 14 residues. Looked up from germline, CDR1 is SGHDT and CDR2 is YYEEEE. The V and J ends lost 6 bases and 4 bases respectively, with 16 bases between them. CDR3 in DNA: TGTGCCAGCAACAGACGGAGAGGGGGCACTGAAGCTTTCTTT. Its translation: CASNRRRGGTEAFF.

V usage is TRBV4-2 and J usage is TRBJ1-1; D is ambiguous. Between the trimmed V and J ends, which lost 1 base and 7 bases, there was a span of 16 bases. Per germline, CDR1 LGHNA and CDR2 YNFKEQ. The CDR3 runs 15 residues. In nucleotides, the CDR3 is TGTGCCAGCAGCCAAGCGAGGAAAGGAACTATTGAAGCTTTCTTT. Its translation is CASSQARKGTIEAFF.

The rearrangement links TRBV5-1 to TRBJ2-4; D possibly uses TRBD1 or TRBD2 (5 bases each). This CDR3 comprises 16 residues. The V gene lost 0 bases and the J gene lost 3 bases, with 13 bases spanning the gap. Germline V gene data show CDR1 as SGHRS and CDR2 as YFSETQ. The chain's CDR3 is CASSLEPGAGKNIQYF. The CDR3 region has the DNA TGCGCCAGCAGCTTGGAGCCCGGGGCTGGCAAAAACATTCAGTACTTC.

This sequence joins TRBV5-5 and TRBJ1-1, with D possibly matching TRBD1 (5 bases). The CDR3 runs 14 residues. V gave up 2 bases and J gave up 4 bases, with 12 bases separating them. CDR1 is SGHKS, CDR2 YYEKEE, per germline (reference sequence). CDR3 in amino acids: CASSFRVQSTEAFF. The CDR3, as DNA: TGTGCCAGCAGCTTCAGGGTGCAGAGCACTGAAGCTTTCTTT.

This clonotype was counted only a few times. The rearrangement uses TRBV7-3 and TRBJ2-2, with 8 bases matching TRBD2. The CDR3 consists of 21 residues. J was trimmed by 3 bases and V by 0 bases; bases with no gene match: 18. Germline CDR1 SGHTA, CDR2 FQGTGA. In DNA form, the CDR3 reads TGTGCCAGCAGCTTAACCTTCGTGGCGGGGGGCCCAAAAACCTACACCGGGGAGCTGTTTTTT. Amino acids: CASSLTFVAGGPKTYTGELFF.

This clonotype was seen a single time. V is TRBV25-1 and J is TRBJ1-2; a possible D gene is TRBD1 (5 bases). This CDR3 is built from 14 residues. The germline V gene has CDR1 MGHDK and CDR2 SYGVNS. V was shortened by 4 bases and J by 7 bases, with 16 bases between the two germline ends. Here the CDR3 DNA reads TGTGCCAGCAGTGCCCCCGGGACCAAGTCTGGCTACACCTTC. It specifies CASSAPGTKSGYTF.